This record covers a single T cell receptor beta chain. Its matching antigen is unknown. This specimen belongs to a study of T cell responses to AZD1222 COVID-19 vaccine. General study findings and limits: At baseline, seropositivity was found in only 5 to 7 AZD1222 recipients.

The assay was immunoSEQ multiplex PCR, and TCRdb's table has in-frame clones only and misses some. The sample records about 270,000 clones, roughly 93% being singletons. Germline CDR1 and CDR2: SEHNR and FQNEAQ (reference sequence). V was pared by 8 bases and J by 7 bases, with 15 bases between. The CDR3 contains 13 residues. Analysis merged second doses at about 4 or about 12 weeks. The chain combines TRBV7-9 with TRBJ1-5; a possible D gene is TRBD1 (5 bases). Source: peripheral blood, taken 28 days after the second AZD1222 dose. The source is an adult who received the AZD1222 COVID-19 vaccine. CDR3 coding DNA: TGTGCCAGCGCCTGGGGGGGGGAGCAGCCCCAGCATTTT. Translated, it gives CASAWGGEQPQHF.